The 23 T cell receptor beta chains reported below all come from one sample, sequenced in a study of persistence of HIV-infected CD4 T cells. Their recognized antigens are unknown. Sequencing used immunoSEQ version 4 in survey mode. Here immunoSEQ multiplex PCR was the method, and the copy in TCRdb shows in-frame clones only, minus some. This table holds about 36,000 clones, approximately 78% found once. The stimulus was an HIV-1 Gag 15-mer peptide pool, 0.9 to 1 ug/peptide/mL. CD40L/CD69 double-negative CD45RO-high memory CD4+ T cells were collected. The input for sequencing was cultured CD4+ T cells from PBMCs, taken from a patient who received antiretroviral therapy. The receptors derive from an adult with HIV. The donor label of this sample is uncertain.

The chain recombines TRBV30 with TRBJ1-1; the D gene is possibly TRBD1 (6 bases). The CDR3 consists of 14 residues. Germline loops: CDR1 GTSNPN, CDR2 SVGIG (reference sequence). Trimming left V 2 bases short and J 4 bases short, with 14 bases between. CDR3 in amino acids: CAWSRGFQPTEAFF. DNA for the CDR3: TGTGCCTGGAGTAGGGGGTTCCAACCCACTGAAGCTTTCTTT.

The CDR3 sequence: CASSPHPGQLSGANVLTF. In DNA, the CDR3 is TGTGCCAGCAGTCCCCACCCGGGACAGCTCTCTGGGGCCAACGTCCTGACTTTC. This rearrangement joins TRBV27 to TRBJ2-6, with 7 positions matching TRBD1. After removal of 5 bases from V and 0 bases from J, the junction contained 10 bases not matched to a gene. The CDR3 is 18 amino acids. Germline V gene data show CDR1 as MNHEY and CDR2 as SMNVEV (reference sequence).

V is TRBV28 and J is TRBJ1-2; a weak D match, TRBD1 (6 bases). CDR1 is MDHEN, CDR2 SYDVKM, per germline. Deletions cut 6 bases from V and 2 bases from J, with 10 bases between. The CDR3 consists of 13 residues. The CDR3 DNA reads TGTGCCAGCAGGGGCAGGGGCAACTATGGCTACACCTTC. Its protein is CASRGRGNYGYTF.

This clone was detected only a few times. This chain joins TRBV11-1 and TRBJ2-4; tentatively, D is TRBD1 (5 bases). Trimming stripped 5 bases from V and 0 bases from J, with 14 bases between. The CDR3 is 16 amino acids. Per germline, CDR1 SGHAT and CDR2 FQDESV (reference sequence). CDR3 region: CASSHQGSLAKNIQYF. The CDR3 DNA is TGTGCCAGCAGCCACCAGGGTTCTCTAGCCAAAAACATTCAGTACTTC. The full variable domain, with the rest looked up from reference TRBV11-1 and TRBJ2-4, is EAEVAQSPRYKITEKSQAVAFWCDPISGHATLYWYRQILGQGPELLVQFQDESVVDDSQLPKDRFSAERLKGVDSTLKIQPAELGDSAMYLCASSHQGSLAKNIQYFGAGTRLSVL.

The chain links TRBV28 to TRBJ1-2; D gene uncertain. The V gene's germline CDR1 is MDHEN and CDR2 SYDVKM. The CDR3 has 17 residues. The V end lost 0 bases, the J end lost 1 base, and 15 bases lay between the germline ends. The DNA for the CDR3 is TGTGCCAGCAGTTTATGGCCCAGAACCCGGGATAACTATGGCTACACCTTC. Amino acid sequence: CASSLWPRTRDNYGYTF.

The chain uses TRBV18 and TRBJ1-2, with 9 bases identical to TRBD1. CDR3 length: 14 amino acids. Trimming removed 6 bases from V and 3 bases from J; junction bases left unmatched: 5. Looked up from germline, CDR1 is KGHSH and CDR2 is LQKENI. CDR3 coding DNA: TGTGCCAGCTCCCCGGGACAGGGTGACTATGGCTACACCTTC. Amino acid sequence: CASSPGQGDYGYTF.

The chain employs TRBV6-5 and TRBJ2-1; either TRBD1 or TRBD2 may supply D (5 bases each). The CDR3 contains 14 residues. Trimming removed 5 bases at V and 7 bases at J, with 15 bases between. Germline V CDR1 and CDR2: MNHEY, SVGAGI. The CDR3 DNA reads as TGTGCCAGCAGTAGAGGGGCCGGAGGAAATGAGCAGTTCTTC. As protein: CASSRGAGGNEQFF.

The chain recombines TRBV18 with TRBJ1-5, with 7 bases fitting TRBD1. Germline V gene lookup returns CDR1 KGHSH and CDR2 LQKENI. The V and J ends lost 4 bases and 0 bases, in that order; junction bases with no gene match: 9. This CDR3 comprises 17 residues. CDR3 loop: CASSLLPTGTSNQPQHF. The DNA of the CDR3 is TGTGCCAGCTCACTCTTGCCGACAGGGACTAGCAATCAGCCCCAGCATTTT.

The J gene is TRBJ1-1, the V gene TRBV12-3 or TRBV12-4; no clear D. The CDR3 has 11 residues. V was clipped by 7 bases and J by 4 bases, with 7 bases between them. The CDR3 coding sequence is TGTGCCAGCATTATCTCCACTGAAGCTTTCTTT. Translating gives CASIISTEAFF.

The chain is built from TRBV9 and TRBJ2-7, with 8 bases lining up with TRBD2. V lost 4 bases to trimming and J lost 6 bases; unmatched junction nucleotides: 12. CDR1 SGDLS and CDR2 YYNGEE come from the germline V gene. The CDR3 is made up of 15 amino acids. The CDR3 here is CASSPLSGVNGEQYF. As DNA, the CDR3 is TGTGCCAGCAGCCCCCTTAGCGGGGTTAATGGCGAGCAGTACTTC.

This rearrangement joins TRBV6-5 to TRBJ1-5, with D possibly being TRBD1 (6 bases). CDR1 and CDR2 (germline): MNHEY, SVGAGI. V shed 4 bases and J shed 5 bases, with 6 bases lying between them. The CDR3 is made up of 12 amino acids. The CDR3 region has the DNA TGTGCCAGCAGTTCAGGGGATCAGCCCCAGCATTTT. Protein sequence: CASSSGDQPQHF.

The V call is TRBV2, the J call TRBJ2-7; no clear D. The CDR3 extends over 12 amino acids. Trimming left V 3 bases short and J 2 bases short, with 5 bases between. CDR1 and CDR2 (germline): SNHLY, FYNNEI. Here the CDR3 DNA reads TGTGCCAGCAGTGATTCAACCTACGAGCAGTACGTC. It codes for CASSDSTYEQYV.

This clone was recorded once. The CDR3 here is CASSPLPRTGGKNEQYF. In nucleotides, the CDR3 is TGCGCCAGCAGCCCCCTGCCCCGGACAGGGGGAAAGAACGAGCAGTACTTC. The J gene is TRBJ2-7, the V gene TRBV4-1, with 10 positions matching TRBD1. V dropped 4 bases and J dropped 5; count of bases not matched to a gene: 14. CDR3 length: 17 amino acids. CDR1 and CDR2 from the germline V gene are MGHRA and YSYEKL.

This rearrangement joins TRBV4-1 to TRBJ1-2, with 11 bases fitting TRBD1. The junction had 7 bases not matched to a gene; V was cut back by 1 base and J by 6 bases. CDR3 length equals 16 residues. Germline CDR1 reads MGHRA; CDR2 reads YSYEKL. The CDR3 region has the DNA TGCGCCAGCAGCCAAGCCGGGACAGGGGGTTTCGATGGCTACACCTTC. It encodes CASSQAGTGGFDGYTF.

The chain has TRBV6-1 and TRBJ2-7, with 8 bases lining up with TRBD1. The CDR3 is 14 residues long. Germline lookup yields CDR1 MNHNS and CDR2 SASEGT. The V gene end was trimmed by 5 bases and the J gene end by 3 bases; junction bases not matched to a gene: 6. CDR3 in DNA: TGTGCCAGCAGTTGGACAGGGATTAACTACGAGCAGTACTTC. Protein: CASSWTGINYEQYF.

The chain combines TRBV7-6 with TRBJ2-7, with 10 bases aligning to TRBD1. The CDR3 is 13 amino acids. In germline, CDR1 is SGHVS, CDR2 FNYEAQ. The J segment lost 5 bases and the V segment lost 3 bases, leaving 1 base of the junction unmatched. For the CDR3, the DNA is TGTGCCAGCAGCTTCGGGACAGGGGACGAGCAGTACTTC. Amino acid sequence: CASSFGTGDEQYF.

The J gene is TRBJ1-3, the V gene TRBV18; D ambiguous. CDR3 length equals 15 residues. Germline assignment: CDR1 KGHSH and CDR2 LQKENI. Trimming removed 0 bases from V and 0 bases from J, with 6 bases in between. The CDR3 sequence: CASSPPGSSGNTIYF. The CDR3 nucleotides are TGTGCCAGCTCACCACCGGGGAGCTCTGGAAACACCATATATTTT. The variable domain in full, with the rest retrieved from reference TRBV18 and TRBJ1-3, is NAGVMQNPRHLVRRRGQEARLRCSPMKGHSHVYWYRQLPEEGLKFMVYLQKENIIDESGMPKERFSAEFPKEGPSILRIQQVVRGDSAAYFCASSPPGSSGNTIYFGEGSWLTVV.

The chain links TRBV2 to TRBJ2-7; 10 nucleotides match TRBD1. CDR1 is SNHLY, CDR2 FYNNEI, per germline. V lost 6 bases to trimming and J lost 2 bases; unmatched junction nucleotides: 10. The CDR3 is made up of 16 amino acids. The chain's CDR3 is CASSPGYGTGAYEQYF. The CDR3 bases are TGTGCCAGCAGCCCAGGGTACGGGACAGGGGCCTACGAGCAGTACTTC.

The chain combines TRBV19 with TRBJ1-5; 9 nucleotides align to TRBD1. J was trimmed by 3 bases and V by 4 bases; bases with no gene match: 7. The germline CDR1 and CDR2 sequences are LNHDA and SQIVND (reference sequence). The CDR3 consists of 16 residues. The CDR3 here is CASSKDGTGTNQPQHF. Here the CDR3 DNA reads TGTGCCAGTAGTAAGGACGGGACAGGGACCAATCAGCCCCAGCATTTT.

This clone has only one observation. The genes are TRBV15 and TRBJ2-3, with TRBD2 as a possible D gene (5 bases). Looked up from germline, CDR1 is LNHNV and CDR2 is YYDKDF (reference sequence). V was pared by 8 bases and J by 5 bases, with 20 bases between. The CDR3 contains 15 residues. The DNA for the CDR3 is TGTGCCACCTGCTGGGGTAGCGACGCGAGAGATACGCAGTATTTT. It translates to CATCWGSDARDTQYF.

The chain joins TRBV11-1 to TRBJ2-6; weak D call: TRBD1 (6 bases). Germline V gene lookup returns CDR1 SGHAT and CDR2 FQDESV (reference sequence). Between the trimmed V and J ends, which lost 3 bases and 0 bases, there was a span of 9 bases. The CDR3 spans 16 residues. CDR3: CASSFQGSSGANVLTF. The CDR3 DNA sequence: TGTGCCAGCAGCTTCCAGGGGAGCTCTGGGGCCAACGTCCTGACTTTC.

This CDR3 is CASSISGTANTEAFF. The DNA for the CDR3 is TGTGCCAGTAGTATATCCGGGACAGCGAACACTGAAGCTTTCTTT. The V and J genes are TRBV19 and TRBJ1-1; 7 bases agree with TRBD1. CDR1 LNHDA and CDR2 SQIVND come from the germline V gene (reference sequence). This CDR3 is 15 amino acids long. V lost 2 bases and J lost 1; bases outside the gene matches: 4.

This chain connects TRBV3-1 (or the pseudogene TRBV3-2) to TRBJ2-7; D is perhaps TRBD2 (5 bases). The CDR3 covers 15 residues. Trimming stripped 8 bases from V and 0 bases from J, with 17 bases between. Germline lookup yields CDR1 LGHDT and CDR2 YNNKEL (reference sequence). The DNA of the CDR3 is TGTGCCAGCGGCCTTTGGACTCTGAGCTCCTACGAGCAGTACTTC. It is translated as CASGLWTLSSYEQYF.